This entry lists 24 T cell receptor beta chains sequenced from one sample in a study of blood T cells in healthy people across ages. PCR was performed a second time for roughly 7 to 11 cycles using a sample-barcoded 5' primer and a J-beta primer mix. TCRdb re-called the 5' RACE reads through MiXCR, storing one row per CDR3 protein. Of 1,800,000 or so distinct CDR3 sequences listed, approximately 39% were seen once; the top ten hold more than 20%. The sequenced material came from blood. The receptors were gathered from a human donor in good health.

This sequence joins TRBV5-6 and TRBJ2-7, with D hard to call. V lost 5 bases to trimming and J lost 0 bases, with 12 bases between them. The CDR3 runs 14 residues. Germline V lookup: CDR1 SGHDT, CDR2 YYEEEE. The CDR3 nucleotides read TGTGCCAGCAGGAACCGGATCTTCTCCTACGAGCAGTACTTC. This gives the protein CASRNRIFSYEQYF.

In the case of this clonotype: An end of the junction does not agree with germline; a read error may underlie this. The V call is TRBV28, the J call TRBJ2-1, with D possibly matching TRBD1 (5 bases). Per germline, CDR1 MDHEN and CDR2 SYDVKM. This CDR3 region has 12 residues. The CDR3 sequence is CASSFRDSRNVF. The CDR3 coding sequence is TGTGCCAGCAGTTTCAGAGACAGCAGGAACGTCTTC.

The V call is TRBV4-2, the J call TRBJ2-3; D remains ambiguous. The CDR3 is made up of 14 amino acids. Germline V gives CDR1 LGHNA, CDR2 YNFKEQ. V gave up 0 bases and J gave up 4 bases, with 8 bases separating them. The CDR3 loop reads CASSQEWEADTQYF. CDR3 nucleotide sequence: TGTGCCAGCAGCCAAGAGTGGGAAGCAGATACGCAGTATTTT.

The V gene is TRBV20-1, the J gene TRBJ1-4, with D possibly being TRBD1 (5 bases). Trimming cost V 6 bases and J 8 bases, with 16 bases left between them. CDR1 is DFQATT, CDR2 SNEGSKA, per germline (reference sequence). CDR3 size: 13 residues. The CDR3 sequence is CSARTPGGEKLFF. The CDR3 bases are TGCAGTGCCCGGACTCCCGGGGGGGAAAAACTGTTTTTT.

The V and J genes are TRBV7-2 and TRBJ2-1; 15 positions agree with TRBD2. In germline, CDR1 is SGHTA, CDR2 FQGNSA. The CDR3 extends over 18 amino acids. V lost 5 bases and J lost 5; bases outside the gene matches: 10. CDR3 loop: CASSPRGTSGGLNNEQFF. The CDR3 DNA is TGTGCCAGCAGCCCGAGGGGGACTAGCGGGGGGCTTAACAATGAGCAGTTCTTC.

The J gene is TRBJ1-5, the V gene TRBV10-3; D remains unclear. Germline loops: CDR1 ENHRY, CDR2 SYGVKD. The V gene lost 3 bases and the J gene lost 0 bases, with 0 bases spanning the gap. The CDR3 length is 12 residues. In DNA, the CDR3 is TGTGCCATCAGTGATAGCAATCAGCCCCAGCATTTT. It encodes CAISDSNQPQHF.

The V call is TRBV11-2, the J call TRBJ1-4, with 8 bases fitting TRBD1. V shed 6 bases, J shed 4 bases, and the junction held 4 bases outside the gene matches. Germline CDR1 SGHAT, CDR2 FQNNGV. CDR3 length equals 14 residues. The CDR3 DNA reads TGTGCCAGCAGACAAGGACAGGGTAATGAAAAACTGTTTTTT. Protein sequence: CASRQGQGNEKLFF. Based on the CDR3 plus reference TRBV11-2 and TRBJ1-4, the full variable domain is EAGVAQSPRYKIIEKRQSVAFWCNPISGHATLYWYQQILGQGPKLLIQFQNNGVVDDSQLPKDRFSAERLKGVDSTLKIQPAKLEDSAVYLCASRQGQGNEKLFFGSGTQLSVL.

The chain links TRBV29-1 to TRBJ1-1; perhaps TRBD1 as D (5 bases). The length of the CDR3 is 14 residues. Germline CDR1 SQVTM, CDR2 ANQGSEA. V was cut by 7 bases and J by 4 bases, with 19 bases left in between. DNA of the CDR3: TGCAGCGCTAAACGGGGGACTTGGGGCACTGAAGCTTTCTTT. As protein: CSAKRGTWGTEAFF. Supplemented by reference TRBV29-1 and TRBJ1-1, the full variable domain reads SAVISQKPSRDICQRGTSLTIQCQVDSQVTMMFWYRQQPGQSLTLIATANQGSEATYESGFVIDKFPISRPNLTFSTLTVSNMSPEDSSIYLCSAKRGTWGTEAFFGQGTRLTVV.

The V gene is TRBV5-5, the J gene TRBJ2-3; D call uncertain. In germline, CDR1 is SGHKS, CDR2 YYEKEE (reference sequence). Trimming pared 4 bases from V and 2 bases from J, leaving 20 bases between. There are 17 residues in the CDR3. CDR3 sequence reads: CASSPTLGRTFTDTQYF. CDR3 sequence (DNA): TGTGCCAGCAGCCCGACGCTGGGCAGAACGTTCACAGATACGCAGTATTTT. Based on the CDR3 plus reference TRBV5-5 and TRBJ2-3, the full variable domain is DAGVTQSPTHLIKTRGQQVTLRCSPISGHKSVSWYQQVLGQGPQFIFQYYEKEERGRGNFPDRFSARQFPNYSSELNVNALLLGDSALYLCASSPTLGRTFTDTQYFGPGTRLTVL.

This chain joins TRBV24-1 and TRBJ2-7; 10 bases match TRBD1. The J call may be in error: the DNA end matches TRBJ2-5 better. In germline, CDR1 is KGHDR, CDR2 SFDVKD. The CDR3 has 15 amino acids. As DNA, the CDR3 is TGTGCCACCAGTGTTCCGACAGGGGGCAGAGAGACCCAGTACTTC. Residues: CATSVPTGGRETQYF.

CDR3 region: CASGGFPYTF. CDR3 sequence (DNA): TGTGCCAGCGGAGGGTTTCCCTACACCTTC. The chain carries TRBV3-1 and TRBJ1-2; D gene ambiguous. This CDR3 has 10 residues. In germline, CDR1 is LGHDT, CDR2 YNNKEL (reference sequence). V was clipped by 8 bases and J by 10 bases, with 11 bases between them.

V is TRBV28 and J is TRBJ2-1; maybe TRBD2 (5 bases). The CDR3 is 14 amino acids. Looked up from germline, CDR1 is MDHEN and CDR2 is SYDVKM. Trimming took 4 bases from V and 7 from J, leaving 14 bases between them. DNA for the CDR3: TGTGCCAGCAGTTCCCCCGCGGGTGAGAATGAGCAGTTCTTC. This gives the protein CASSSPAGENEQFF.

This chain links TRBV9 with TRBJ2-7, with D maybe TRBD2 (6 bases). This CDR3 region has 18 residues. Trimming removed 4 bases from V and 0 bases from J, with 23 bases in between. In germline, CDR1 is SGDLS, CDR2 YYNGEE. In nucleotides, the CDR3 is TGTGCCAGCAGCCTAGGAGGGGTGCAGGACGAGATCTCCTACGAGCAGTACTTC. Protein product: CASSLGGVQDEISYEQYF.

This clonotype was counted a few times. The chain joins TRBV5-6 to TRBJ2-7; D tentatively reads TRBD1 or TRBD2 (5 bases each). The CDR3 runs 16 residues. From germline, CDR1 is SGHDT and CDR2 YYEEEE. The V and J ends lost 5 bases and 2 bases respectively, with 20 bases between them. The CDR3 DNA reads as TGTGCCAGCAGTCCCCTGAGGGACGGATTTACCTACGAGCAGTACTTC. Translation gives CASSPLRDGFTYEQYF.

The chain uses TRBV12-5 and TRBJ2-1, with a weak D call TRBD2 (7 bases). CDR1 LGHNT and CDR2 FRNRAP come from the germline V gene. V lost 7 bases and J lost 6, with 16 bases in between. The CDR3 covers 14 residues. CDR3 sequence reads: CASARGGGGNEQFF. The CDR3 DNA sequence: TGTGCTAGTGCCCGTGGAGGGGGGGGCAATGAGCAGTTCTTC.

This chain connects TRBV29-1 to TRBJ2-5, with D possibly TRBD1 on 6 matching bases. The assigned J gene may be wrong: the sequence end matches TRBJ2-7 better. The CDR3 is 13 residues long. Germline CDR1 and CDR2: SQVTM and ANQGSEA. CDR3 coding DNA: TGCAGCGTCCGTTTTGGACAGACCTGCGAGCAGTACTTC. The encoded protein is CSVRFGQTCEQYF.

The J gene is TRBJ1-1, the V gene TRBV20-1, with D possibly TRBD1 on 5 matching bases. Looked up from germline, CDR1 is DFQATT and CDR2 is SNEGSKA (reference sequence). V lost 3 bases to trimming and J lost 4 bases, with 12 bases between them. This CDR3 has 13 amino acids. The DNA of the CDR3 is TGCAGTGCTAGGTACCCAGGGAGCACTGAAGCTTTCTTT. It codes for CSARYPGSTEAFF.

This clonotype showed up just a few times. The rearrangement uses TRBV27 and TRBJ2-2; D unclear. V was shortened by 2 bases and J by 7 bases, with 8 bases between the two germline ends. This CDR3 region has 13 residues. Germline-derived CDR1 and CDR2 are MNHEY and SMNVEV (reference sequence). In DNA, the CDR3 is TGTGCCAGCAGTTTAGCGGCGGACGGGGAGCTGTTTTTT. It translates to CASSLAADGELFF.

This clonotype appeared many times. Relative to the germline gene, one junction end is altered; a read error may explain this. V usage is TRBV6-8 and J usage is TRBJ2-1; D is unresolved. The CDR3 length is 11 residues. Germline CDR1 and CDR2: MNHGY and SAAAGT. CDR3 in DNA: TGTGCCAGCAGTTTCTACCATGAGCAGTTCTTC. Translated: CASSFYHEQFF.

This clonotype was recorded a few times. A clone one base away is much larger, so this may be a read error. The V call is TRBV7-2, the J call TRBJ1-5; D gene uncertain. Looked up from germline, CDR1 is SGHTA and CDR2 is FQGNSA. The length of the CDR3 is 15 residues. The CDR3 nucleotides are TGTGCCAGCAGCTTAGTGTCACCCGGGCTCACGCCCCGGCATTTT. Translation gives CASSLVSPGLTPRHF.

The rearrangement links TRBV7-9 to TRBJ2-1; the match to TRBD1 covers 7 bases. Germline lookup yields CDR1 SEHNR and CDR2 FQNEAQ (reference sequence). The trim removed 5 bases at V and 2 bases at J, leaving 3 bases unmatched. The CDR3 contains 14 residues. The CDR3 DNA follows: TGTGCCAGCAGCCATGGGACAGCCTACAATGAGCAGTTCTTC. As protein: CASSHGTAYNEQFF.

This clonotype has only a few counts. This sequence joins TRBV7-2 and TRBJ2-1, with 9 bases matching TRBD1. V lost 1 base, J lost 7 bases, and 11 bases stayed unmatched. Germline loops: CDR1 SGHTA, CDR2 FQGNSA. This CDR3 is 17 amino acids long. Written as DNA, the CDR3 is TGTGCCAGCAGCTTAGAATTAGGCGGACAGGGGTGGAATGAGCAGTTCTTC. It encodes CASSLELGGQGWNEQFF. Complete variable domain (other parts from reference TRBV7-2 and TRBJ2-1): GAGVSQSPSNKVTEKGKDVELRCDPISGHTALYWYRQSLGQGLEFLIYFQGNSAPDKSGLPSDRFSAERTGGSVSTLTIQRTQQEDSAVYLCASSLELGGQGWNEQFFGPGTRLTVL.

The CDR3 here is CASSHQERLYNEQFF. For the CDR3, the DNA is TGTGCCAGCAGCCATCAAGAGCGCCTCTACAATGAGCAGTTCTTC. This rearrangement joins TRBV3-1 to TRBJ2-1; D call uncertain. The CDR3 covers 15 residues. Looked up from germline, CDR1 is LGHDT and CDR2 is YNNKEL (reference sequence). V was pared by 3 bases and J by 3 bases, with 12 bases between.

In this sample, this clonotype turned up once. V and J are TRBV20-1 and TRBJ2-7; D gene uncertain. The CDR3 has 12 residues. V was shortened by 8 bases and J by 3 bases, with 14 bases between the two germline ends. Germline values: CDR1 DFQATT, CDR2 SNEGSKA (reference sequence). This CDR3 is CSSADALYEQYF. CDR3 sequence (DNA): TGCAGTTCGGCGGACGCACTCTACGAGCAGTACTTC.